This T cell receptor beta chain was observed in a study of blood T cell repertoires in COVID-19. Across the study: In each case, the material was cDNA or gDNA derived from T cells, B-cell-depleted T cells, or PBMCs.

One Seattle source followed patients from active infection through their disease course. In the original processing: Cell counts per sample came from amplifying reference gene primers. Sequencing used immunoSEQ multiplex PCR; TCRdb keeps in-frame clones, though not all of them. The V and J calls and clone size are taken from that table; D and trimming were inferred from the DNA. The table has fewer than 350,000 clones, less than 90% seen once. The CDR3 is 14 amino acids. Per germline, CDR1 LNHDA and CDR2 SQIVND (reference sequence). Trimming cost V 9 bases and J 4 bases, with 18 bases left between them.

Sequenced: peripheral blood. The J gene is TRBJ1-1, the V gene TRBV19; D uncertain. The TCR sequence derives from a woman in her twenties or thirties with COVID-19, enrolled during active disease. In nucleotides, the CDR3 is TGTGCCAGCACTAGTCCTCGAATTCCCACTGAAGCTTTCTTT. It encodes CASTSPRIPTEAFF.